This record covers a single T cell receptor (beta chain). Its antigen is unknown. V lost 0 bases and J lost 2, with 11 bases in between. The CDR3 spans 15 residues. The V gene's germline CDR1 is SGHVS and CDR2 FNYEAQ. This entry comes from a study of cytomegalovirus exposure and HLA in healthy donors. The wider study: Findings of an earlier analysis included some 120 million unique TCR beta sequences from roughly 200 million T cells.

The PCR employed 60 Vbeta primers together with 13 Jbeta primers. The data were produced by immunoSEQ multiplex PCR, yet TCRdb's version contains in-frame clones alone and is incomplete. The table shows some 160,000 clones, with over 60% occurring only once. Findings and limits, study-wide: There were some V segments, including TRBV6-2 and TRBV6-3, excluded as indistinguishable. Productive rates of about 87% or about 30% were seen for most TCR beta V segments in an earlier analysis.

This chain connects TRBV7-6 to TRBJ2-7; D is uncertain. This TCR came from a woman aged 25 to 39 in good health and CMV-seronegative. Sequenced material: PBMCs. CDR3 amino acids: CASSLAPQVPYEQYF. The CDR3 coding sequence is TGTGCCAGCAGCTTAGCGCCCCAGGTCCCCTACGAGCAGTACTTC.